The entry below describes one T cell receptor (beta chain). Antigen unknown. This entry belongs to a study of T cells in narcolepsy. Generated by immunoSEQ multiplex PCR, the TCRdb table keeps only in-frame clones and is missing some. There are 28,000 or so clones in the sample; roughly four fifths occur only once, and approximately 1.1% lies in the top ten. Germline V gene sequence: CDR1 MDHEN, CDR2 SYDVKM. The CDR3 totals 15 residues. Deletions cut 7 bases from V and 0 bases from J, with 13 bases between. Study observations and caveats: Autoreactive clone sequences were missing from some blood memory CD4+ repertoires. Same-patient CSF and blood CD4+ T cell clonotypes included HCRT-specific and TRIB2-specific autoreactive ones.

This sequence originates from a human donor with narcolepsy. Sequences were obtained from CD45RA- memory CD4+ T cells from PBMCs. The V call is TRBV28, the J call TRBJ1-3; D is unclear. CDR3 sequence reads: CASNSQDASGNTIYF. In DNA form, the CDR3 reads TGTGCCAGCAATTCGCAGGACGCCTCTGGAAACACCATATATTTT.